What follows are 20 T cell receptor beta chains derived from one specimen sequenced in a study of blood T cells in healthy people across ages. Using a J-beta primer mix together with a sample-barcoded 5' primer, a second PCR was run for about 7 to 12 cycles. TCRdb reanalysed the 5' RACE reads using MiXCR and keeps one entry per CDR3 protein. In the table there are around 500,000 distinct CDR3 sequences, around 48% of which are singletons. The sample taken for sequencing was blood. The source is a man aged 80 or over in good health.

This clonotype came up a few times. The chain is built from TRBV20-1 and TRBJ2-6; D gene ambiguous. Germline CDR1 DFQATT, CDR2 SNEGSKA (reference sequence). Trimming left V 3 bases short and J 1 base short, with 1 base between. This CDR3 has 12 residues. Here the CDR3 reads CSARSGANVLTF. The CDR3 DNA reads TGCAGTGCTAGGTCTGGGGCCAACGTCCTGACTTTC.

This chain joins TRBV7-2 and TRBJ2-7; 9 bases agree with TRBD2. V dropped 0 bases and J dropped 0; count of bases not matched to a gene: 9. This CDR3 has 18 amino acids. CDR1 is SGHTA, CDR2 FQGNSA, per germline. DNA of the CDR3: TGTGCCAGCAGCTTAGCGAGTGGCGGGAGGGTTCCCTCCTACGAGCAGTACTTC. It specifies CASSLASGGRVPSYEQYF.

The CDR3 protein is CASSGLAGGGYNEQYF. CDR3 sequence (DNA): TGCGCCAGCAGCGGCCTAGCGGGAGGAGGGTACAATGAGCAGTACTTC. V and J are TRBV4-3 and TRBJ2-1; 11 bases line up with TRBD2. Near its end, the DNA agrees better with TRBJ2-7, so the J call may be wrong. The CDR3 has 16 amino acids. The germline CDR1 and CDR2 sequences are LGHNA and YSLEER.

This clonotype was counted ten times or more. The junction departs from the called germline gene at one end, perhaps through a read error. The chain recombines TRBV6-5 with TRBJ1-1; no reliable D call. The CDR3 extends over 13 amino acids. CDR1 and CDR2 (germline): MNHEY, SVGAGI. The chain's CDR3 is CASSDSDPPEAFF. The CDR3 nucleotides are TGTGCCAGCAGTGACTCGGACCCTCCAGAAGCTTTCTTT.

About this clonotype itself: This may come from a read error, since a much larger clone is one base off. This chain connects TRBV6-6 to TRBJ1-1, with 11 bases aligning to TRBD1. Trimming at V came to 2 bases and at J to 2 bases, leaving 1 base not matched to a gene. The germline V gene encodes CDR1 MNHNY and CDR2 SVGAGI (reference sequence). CDR3 length: 15 amino acids. CDR3 sequence: CASSYGTGGNTEAFF. The CDR3 DNA follows: TGTGCCAGCAGTTACGGGACAGGGGGAAACACTGAAGCTTTCTTT.

This clonotype was detected a few times. The rearrangement uses TRBV7-2 and TRBJ1-6; 9 nucleotides agree with TRBD1. CDR3 size: 18 residues. Germline values: CDR1 SGHTA, CDR2 FQGNSA. V was clipped by 4 bases and J by 10 bases; unmatched bases: 17. Here the CDR3 DNA reads TGTGCCAGCAGCTCACAAAAGGGGGCTACAGGGGGCTTGTCACCCCTCCACTTT. Its protein is CASSSQKGATGGLSPLHF.

This clonotype was picked up one time. The chain is built from TRBV20-1 and TRBJ2-2; TRBD2 might be the D (5 bases). CDR1 is DFQATT, CDR2 SNEGSKA, per germline (reference sequence). Trimming left V 0 bases short and J 6 bases short, with 8 bases between. This CDR3 is 13 amino acids long. CDR3: CSARDLRAGELFF. Here the CDR3 DNA reads TGCAGTGCTAGAGATCTGAGGGCCGGGGAGCTGTTTTTT.

This sequence joins TRBV11-2 and TRBJ2-1, with a possible D match to TRBD2 (5 bases). Germline V lookup: CDR1 SGHAT, CDR2 FQNNGV. V lost 1 base and J 6 bases, leaving 7 bases between the germline ends. The CDR3 totals 13 residues. The CDR3 DNA reads as TGTGCCAGCAGCTTAGCCCGGGGCAATGAGCAGTTCTTC. Encoded protein: CASSLARGNEQFF.

The chain couples TRBV3-1 to TRBJ2-7; the match to TRBD2 covers 9 bases. CDR1 and CDR2 from the germline V gene are LGHDT and YNNKEL (reference sequence). The CDR3 covers 13 residues. The ends lost 7 bases at V and 3 bases at J; junction bases unmatched: 4. CDR3 sequence reads: CASNPSGIYEQYF. In DNA form, the CDR3 reads TGTGCCAGCAACCCTAGCGGGATCTACGAGCAGTACTTC.

The table lists this clonotype with a count of one. The rearrangement links TRBV9 to TRBJ2-3; 8 positions agree with TRBD2. Losses at the gene ends were 2 bases for V and 1 base for J; bases not matched to a gene: 6. Germline V gene lookup returns CDR1 SGDLS and CDR2 YYNGEE. There are 16 residues in the CDR3. DNA for the CDR3: TGTGCCAGCAGCGTGACCAGCGGGAGTCGCACAGATACGCAGTATTTT. Its translation is CASSVTSGSRTDTQYF.

This sequence joins TRBV12-3 or TRBV12-4 and TRBJ1-2; D is unclear. CDR3 length: 13 amino acids. Between the trimmed V and J ends, which lost 5 bases and 6 bases, there was a span of 13 bases. The CDR3 is CASSDLTEDGYTF. Here the CDR3 DNA reads TGTGCCAGCAGTGACTTAACGGAGGATGGCTACACCTTC.

This clonotype occurred many times. The chain has TRBV28 and TRBJ2-7; D may be TRBD1 or TRBD2 (5 bases each). The CDR3 is 13 amino acids. With 6 bases removed from V and 2 bases from J, the gap between germline ends came to 11 bases. Germline CDR1 MDHEN, CDR2 SYDVKM. CDR3 nucleotides: TGTGCCAGCAGACTTACGGGACCCTACGAGCAGTACTTC. Residues: CASRLTGPYEQYF.

This clonotype has only a few counts. The chain recombines TRBV6-6 with TRBJ2-2, with TRBD2 matching 10 bases. This CDR3 has 16 amino acids. CDR1 MNHNY and CDR2 SVGAGI come from the germline V gene (reference sequence). Trimming cost V 4 bases and J 2 bases; bases outside gene matches: 4. CDR3 loop: CASSFTSGTNTGELFF. CDR3 DNA: TGTGCCAGCAGTTTCACTAGCGGGACCAACACCGGGGAGCTGTTTTTT.

In its sample, this clonotype was seen once. The chain couples TRBV5-1 to TRBJ2-1, with D uncertain. The CDR3 spans 15 residues. Germline V gene lookup returns CDR1 SGHRS and CDR2 YFSETQ. Between the trimmed V and J ends, which lost 3 bases and 0 bases, there was a span of 10 bases. The CDR3 loop reads CASSSDPYSYNEQFF. CDR3 nucleotides: TGCGCCAGCAGCTCAGACCCCTACTCCTACAATGAGCAGTTCTTC.

The rearrangement joins TRBV30 to TRBJ2-1; possible D gene TRBD1, 6 bases. This CDR3 is 13 amino acids long. Germline CDR1 is GTSNPN and CDR2 is SVGIG (reference sequence). The V end was cut by 1 base, the J end by 6 bases, with 10 bases between. CDR3 residues: CAWSAGQSNEQFF. The CDR3 region has the DNA TGTGCCTGGAGTGCCGGACAGTCCAATGAGCAGTTCTTC. Based on the CDR3 plus reference TRBV30 and TRBJ2-1, the full variable domain is SQTIHQWPATLVQPVGSPLSLECTVEGTSNPNLYWYRQAAGRGLQLLFYSVGIGQISSEVPQNLSASRPQDRQFILSSKKLLLSDSGFYLCAWSAGQSNEQFFGPGTRLTVL.

The chain employs TRBV7-3 and TRBJ2-1; D might be TRBD2 (5 bases). The germline CDR1 and CDR2 sequences are SGHTA and FQGTGA. Trimming stripped 1 base from V and 5 bases from J, with 9 bases between. The CDR3 spans 14 residues. CDR3 sequence: CASSLSSGNNEQFF. CDR3 nucleotides: TGTGCCAGCAGCTTAAGCTCGGGAAACAATGAGCAGTTCTTC.

This clonotype was seen a handful of times. The chain joins TRBV20-1 to TRBJ1-2; the D gene is possibly TRBD1 (5 bases). CDR1 DFQATT and CDR2 SNEGSKA come from the germline V gene (reference sequence). This CDR3 has 12 amino acids. Trimming cost V 5 bases and J 4 bases, with 11 bases left between them. The CDR3 nucleotides are TGCAGTGCTGCGCCGACAGCCTATGGCTACACCTTC. It translates to CSAAPTAYGYTF.

This clonotype was observed a handful of times. V usage is TRBV10-1 and J usage is TRBJ2-3, with 7 nucleotides matching TRBD2. The CDR3 runs 15 residues. V was clipped by 6 bases and J by 4 bases; unmatched bases: 10. In germline, CDR1 is WNHNN, CDR2 SYGVQD (reference sequence). The CDR3 coding sequence is TGCGCCAGCAGCGGGCAGCGGGGAGGCGCAGATACGCAGTATTTT. It codes for CASSGQRGGADTQYF.

This clonotype has a count of ten or more. As DNA, the CDR3 is TGTGCCAGCAGCCTCCGGGACAGGAATTCACCCCTCCACTTT. This codes for CASSLRDRNSPLHF. The chain is built from TRBV27 and TRBJ1-6; TRBD1 matches 8 bases. The CDR3 sequence is 14 residues long. CDR1 is MNHEY, CDR2 SMNVEV, per germline (reference sequence). Unmatched junction bases numbered 5, after V lost 6 bases and J lost 7 bases.

The chain joins TRBV20-1 to TRBJ2-1, with D possibly being TRBD2 (5 bases). This CDR3 spans 15 amino acids. V lost 1 base, J lost 4 bases, and 14 bases lay in between. CDR1 is DFQATT, CDR2 SNEGSKA, per germline (reference sequence). The chain's CDR3 is CSARVPTRSYNEQFF. In DNA, the CDR3 is TGCAGTGCTAGAGTTCCCACTAGATCTTACAATGAGCAGTTCTTC.